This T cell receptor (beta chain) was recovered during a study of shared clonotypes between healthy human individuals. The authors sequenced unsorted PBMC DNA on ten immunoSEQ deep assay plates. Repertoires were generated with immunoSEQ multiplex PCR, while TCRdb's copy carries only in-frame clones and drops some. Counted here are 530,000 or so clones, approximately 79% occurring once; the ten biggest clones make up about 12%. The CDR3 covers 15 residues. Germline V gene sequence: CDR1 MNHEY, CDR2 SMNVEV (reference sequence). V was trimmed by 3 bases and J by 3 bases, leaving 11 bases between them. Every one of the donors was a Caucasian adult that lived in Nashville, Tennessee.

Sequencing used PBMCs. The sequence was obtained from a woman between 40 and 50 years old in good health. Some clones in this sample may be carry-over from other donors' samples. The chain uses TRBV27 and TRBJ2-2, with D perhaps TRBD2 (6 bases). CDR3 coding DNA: TGTGCCAGCAGTTTTCGGGGGACTGACACCGGGGAGCTGTTTTTT. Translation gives CASSFRGTDTGELFF.